The rows below give T cell receptor beta chains drawn from one sample of a study of T cells in Graves' hyperthyroidism and ophthalmopathy. One entry per CDR3 protein results from TCRdb running MiXCR on the multiplex PCR reads. The data show about 600,000 distinct CDR3 sequences, roughly 15% seen once. The material sequenced was blood. The source of these receptors is a woman between 50 and 59 years old with Graves' ophthalmopathy. Each CDR3 is given with its conserved first and last residue. A D gene is named only where the DNA matches it firmly. Expanded clones are given a class, and other clones once, few, many or no size at all.

CDR3 DNA	CDR3 protein	J gene	V gene	clone size	D gene
TGTGCCAGCAGCCAACTAGCGGGAGTGGGGGTTCCGGATACGCAGTATTTT	CASSQLAGVGVPDTQYF	TRBJ2-3	TRBV4-2	.	TRBD2
TGCAGTGCGGATGGAGGGGGCCTGGTTCATATCACAGATACGCAGTATTTT	CSADGGGLVHITDTQYF	TRBJ2-3	TRBV20-1	few	.
TGTGCCAGCAGCCAAGATTATCGAGGTAGCGGGTCCTACAATGAGCAGTTCTTC	CASSQDYRGSGSYNEQFF	TRBJ2-1	TRBV4-2	.	TRBD2
TGCAGCGTTCAGACGTCCCGGCCCGCCGAGCAGTACTTC	CSVQTSRPAEQYF	TRBJ2-7	TRBV29-1	.	.
TGTGCCTGGTCCGGGACAGGGAGCACAGATACGCAGTATTTT	CAWSGTGSTDTQYF	TRBJ2-3	TRBV30	.	TRBD1
TGTGCCAGCAGGGGATCGGAGGGCGGGAGGGCCGAGCAGTACTTC	CASRGSEGGRAEQYF	TRBJ2-7	TRBV12-3/TRBV12-4	many	TRBD2
TGCAGCGTCGTCCAGGGGATCGCGCCCTACGAGCAGTACTTC	CSVVQGIAPYEQYF	TRBJ2-7	TRBV29-1	many	.
TGTGCCACGAGAGGGGGTAATTCATACAATGAGCAGTTCTTC	CATRGGNSYNEQFF	TRBJ2-1	TRBV15	few	.
TGTGCCAGTAGTTTCGGAGCGGGAGCTTACAATGAGCAGTTCTTC	CASSFGAGAYNEQFF	TRBJ2-1	TRBV19	few	TRBD2
TGTGCCAGCAGTCCGGGACAGGAGTTTCAGCCCCAGCATTTT	CASSPGQEFQPQHF	TRBJ1-5	TRBV6-1	.	TRBD1
TGTGCCAGCAGTTTATTTTCGGGCCAAGGGGGCAATCAGCCCCAGCATTTT	CASSLFSGQGGNQPQHF	TRBJ1-5	TRBV28	.	.
TGTGCCAGTTCTTATAGCGAAGATACGCAGTATTTT	CASSYSEDTQYF	TRBJ2-3	TRBV2	.	.
TGTGCCAGCAGTTTATCCCCCACCCGGACCGCTGTGTACGAGCAGTACTTC	CASSLSPTRTAVYEQYF	TRBJ2-7	TRBV28	many	.
TGTGCCAGCAGCTCGATACCGGGACTAGCGATGAATGAGCAGTTCTTC	CASSSIPGLAMNEQFF	TRBJ2-1	TRBV7-9	many	TRBD2
TGTGCCACCAGTGATGAGGACAGGGGTAGCTACACCTTC	CATSDEDRGSYTF	TRBJ1-2	TRBV24-1	.	TRBD1
TGTGCCAGCACCCTGACAGGGGAACTAAGCTATGGCTACACCTTC	CASTLTGELSYGYTF	TRBJ1-2	TRBV12-3/TRBV12-4	many	TRBD1
TGCGCCGGCAGCTTAGACCCTGGCACAGATACGCAGTATTTT	CAGSLDPGTDTQYF	TRBJ2-3	TRBV5-1	.	.
TGTGCCAGTAGTTTTAGTCGGGCCAGTAGTCGGAAAGCCCAGCATTTT	CASSFSRASSRKAQHF	TRBJ1-5	TRBV19	.	.
TGTGCCAGCGCAGGTGGTAACTCCTACGAGCAGTACTTC	CASAGGNSYEQYF	TRBJ2-7	TRBV25-1	few	.
TGTGCCAGCTCCCTAAATACTGGCAATGAGCAGTTCTTC	CASSLNTGNEQFF	TRBJ2-1	TRBV18	few	.